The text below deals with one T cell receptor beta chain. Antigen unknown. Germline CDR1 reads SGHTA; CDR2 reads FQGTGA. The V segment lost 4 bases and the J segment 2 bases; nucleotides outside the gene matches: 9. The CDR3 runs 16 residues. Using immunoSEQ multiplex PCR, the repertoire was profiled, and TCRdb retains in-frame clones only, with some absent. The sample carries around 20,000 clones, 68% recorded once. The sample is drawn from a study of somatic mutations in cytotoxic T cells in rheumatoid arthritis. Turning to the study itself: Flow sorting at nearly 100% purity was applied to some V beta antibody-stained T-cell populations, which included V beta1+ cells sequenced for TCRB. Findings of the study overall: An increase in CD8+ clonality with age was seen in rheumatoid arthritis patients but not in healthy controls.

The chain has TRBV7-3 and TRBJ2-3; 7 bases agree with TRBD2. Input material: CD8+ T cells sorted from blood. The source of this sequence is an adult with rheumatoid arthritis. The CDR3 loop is CASSSGLGRNTDTQYF. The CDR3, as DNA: TGTGCCAGCAGCTCCGGACTAGGACGGAACACAGATACGCAGTATTTT.